Detailed here is one TCR beta chain. The antigen is not known. Total RNA extracted from each sample amounted to at least 5 micrograms. This record belongs to a study of blood T cells in healthy people across ages. Study at large: The template switching approach captured approximately one barcoded beta molecule for every two T cells.

Combining a sample-barcoded 5' primer with a J-beta primer mix, a second PCR ran for roughly 7 to 12 cycles. TCRdb redid the calling of the 5' RACE reads with MiXCR, one entry per CDR3 protein. The sample carries approximately 1,700,000 distinct CDR3 sequences, approximately 39% recorded once. Study results and limitations: The recorded TCR beta diversity per million T cells decreased in a roughly linear manner with age.

The CDR3 consists of 15 residues. Germline CDR1 LGHDT, CDR2 YNNKEL (reference sequence). Between the trimmed V and J ends, which lost 4 bases and 5 bases, there was a span of 17 bases. The gene calls are TRBV3-1 and TRBJ1-1; a weak D match, TRBD1 (5 bases). Input material: blood. This receptor was obtained from a human donor in good health. CDR3 nucleotides: TGTGCCAGCAGCCGGGACGGGACCGGGGGGACTGAAGCTTTCTTT. It yields the protein CASSRDGTGGTEAFF. Based on the CDR3 plus reference TRBV3-1 and TRBJ1-1, the full variable domain is DTAVSQTPKYLVTQMGNDKSIKCEQNLGHDTMYWYKQDSKKFLKIMFSYNNKELIINETVPNRFSPKSPDKAHLNLHINSLELGDSAVYFCASSRDGTGGTEAFFGQGTRLTVV.